The next 9 T cell receptor beta chains were all read from a single sample in a study of T cell responses to AZD1222 COVID-19 vaccine. Sequenced by immunoSEQ multiplex PCR; TCRdb stores in-frame clones only, minus some. The table lists approximately 130,000 clones, about 82% of them singletons. Sequenced here: peripheral blood, sampled 28 days after the second dose of the MenACWY control vaccine. Receptors originate from an adult who received the MenACWY meningococcal vaccine as a control.

V is TRBV2 and J is TRBJ1-5; D remains ambiguous. The CDR3 runs to 14 residues. Germline CDR1 SNHLY, CDR2 FYNNEI. Trimming stripped 0 bases from V and 5 bases from J, with 8 bases between. Written as DNA, the CDR3 is TGTGCCAGCAGTGAAGCGCTTCGGGATCAGCCCCAGCATTTT. Translating it yields CASSEALRDQPQHF.

The chain couples TRBV6-5 to TRBJ2-3; D is undetermined. Trimming shortened V by 2 bases and J by 10 bases, and 16 bases separated the two germline ends. Germline CDR1 reads MNHEY; CDR2 reads SVGAGI. The CDR3 is 14 amino acids. For the CDR3, the DNA is TGTGCCAGCAGTTACGCTAGAACCCTCCTGGCGCAGTATTTT. It specifies CASSYARTLLAQYF.

The chain is built from TRBV4-1 and TRBJ1-1; no clear D. This CDR3 has 16 amino acids. Trimming stripped 1 base from V and 5 bases from J, with 17 bases between. Per germline, CDR1 MGHRA and CDR2 YSYEKL. DNA for the CDR3: TGCGCCAGCAGCCAAGTCTCCCCCCAATGGAAAACTGAAGCTTTCTTT. This codes for CASSQVSPQWKTEAFF.

The V gene is TRBV28, the J gene TRBJ1-3; D remains unclear. Germline V gene lookup returns CDR1 MDHEN and CDR2 SYDVKM. The CDR3 has 12 residues. The ends were cut back, 2 bases at V and 13 bases at J, with 12 bases in the middle. The DNA for the CDR3 is TGTGCCAGCAGTTTAGGGAGGACCCCGATATATTTT. It encodes CASSLGRTPIYF.

This rearrangement joins TRBV2 to TRBJ2-1, with D possibly matching TRBD1 (6 bases). The CDR3 is 15 amino acids. V was shortened by 7 bases and J by 6 bases, with 19 bases between the two germline ends. CDR1 and CDR2 from the germline V gene are SNHLY and FYNNEI. CDR3 protein: CASTQDRPSRNEQFF. Here the CDR3 DNA reads TGTGCCAGCACCCAGGACAGACCTTCTCGCAATGAGCAGTTCTTC.

The chain links TRBV7-9 to TRBJ1-1; tentative D call: TRBD1 (5 bases). V dropped 3 bases and J dropped 6 bases, with 8 bases sitting between them. CDR3 length equals 12 residues. CDR1 and CDR2 (germline): SEHNR, FQNEAQ (reference sequence). The CDR3 is CASSLGGAEAFF. The DNA of the CDR3 is TGTGCCAGCAGCTTGGGGGGTGCTGAAGCTTTCTTT.

The chain links TRBV3-1 (or the pseudogene TRBV3-2) to TRBJ2-1; D is perhaps TRBD2 (5 bases). The CDR3 loop spans 14 amino acids. Germline V CDR1 and CDR2: LGHDT, YNNKEL (reference sequence). V was clipped by 0 bases and J by 4 bases, with 7 bases between them. CDR3 DNA: TGTGCCAGCAGCCAAGAAGGCGGGTACAATGAGCAGTTCTTC. Protein: CASSQEGGYNEQFF.

The chain joins TRBV19 to TRBJ1-3; the D gene is possibly TRBD1 (5 bases). The length of the CDR3 is 15 residues. From germline, CDR1 is LNHDA and CDR2 SQIVND (reference sequence). V lost 4 bases and J 0 bases, leaving 10 bases between the germline ends. DNA of the CDR3: TGTGCCAGTAGTAAAACAGGATACTCTGGAAACACCATATATTTT. This codes for CASSKTGYSGNTIYF.

The rearrangement joins TRBV7-9 to TRBJ1-2; no clear D gene. V was trimmed by 7 bases and J by 4 bases, leaving 10 bases between them. CDR3 length equals 12 residues. Germline values: CDR1 SEHNR, CDR2 FQNEAQ (reference sequence). DNA for the CDR3: TGTGCCAGCACCTTCGGGCTCTATGGCTACACCTTC. Protein sequence: CASTFGLYGYTF.